The TCR beta chain described here comes from a study of long-term antiretroviral therapy in people with HIV. Treatment for all HIV-infected participants took place in the United States. This clone was counted once. Its antigen is as yet unknown. Survey-level immunoSEQ v3.0 assays were run. Sequencing used immunoSEQ multiplex PCR; TCRdb keeps in-frame clones, though not all of them. The sample lists roughly 15,000 clones; about 90% were seen once. V lost 8 bases, J lost 0 bases, and 18 bases lay in between. Germline CDR1 reads MNHEY; CDR2 reads SMNVEV (reference sequence). The CDR3 has 16 residues. Whole-study findings and limits: Repertoire dominance by clones expanded before ART was seen at all time points. Post-ART diversity increased but stayed below transplant donor controls.

V usage is TRBV27 and J usage is TRBJ2-3; D is uncertain. This specimen consisted of unsorted PBMCs, obtained more than 2.2 years before starting antiretroviral therapy. The origin of this receptor is a woman aged 30 to 39 with HIV. CDR3 in amino acids: CASHQRVTASTDTQYF. The CDR3 nucleotides are TGTGCCAGCCATCAAAGGGTTACGGCTAGCACAGATACGCAGTATTTT.